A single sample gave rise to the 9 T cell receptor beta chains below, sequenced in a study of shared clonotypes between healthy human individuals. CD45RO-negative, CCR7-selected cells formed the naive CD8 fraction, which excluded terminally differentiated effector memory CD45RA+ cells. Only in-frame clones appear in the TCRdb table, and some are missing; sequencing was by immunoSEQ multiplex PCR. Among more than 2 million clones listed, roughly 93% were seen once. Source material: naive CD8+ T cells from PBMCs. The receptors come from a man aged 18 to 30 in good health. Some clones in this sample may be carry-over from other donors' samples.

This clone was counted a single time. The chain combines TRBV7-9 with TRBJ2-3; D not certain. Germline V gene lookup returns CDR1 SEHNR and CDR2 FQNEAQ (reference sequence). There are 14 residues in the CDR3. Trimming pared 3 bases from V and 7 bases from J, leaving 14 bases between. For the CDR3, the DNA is TGTGCCAGCAGCTTTCAGGACGGAAATCATACGCAGTATTTT. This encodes CASSFQDGNHTQYF.

Written as DNA, the CDR3 is TGTGCCAGCAGTATCACCGGGACATCCTCCTACGAGCAGTACTTC. Its protein product is CASSITGTSSYEQYF. This chain uses TRBV6-5 with TRBJ2-7; maybe TRBD1 (6 bases). The CDR3 loop spans 15 amino acids. Trimming left V 5 bases short and J 0 bases short, with 14 bases between. Germline V gene sequence: CDR1 MNHEY, CDR2 SVGAGI.

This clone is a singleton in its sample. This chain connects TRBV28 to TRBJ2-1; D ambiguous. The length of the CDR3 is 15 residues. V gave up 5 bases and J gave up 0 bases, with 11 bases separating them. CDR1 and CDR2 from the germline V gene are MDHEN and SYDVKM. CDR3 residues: CASSPSWGSYNEQFF. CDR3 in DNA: TGTGCCAGCAGTCCGTCCTGGGGCTCCTACAATGAGCAGTTCTTC.

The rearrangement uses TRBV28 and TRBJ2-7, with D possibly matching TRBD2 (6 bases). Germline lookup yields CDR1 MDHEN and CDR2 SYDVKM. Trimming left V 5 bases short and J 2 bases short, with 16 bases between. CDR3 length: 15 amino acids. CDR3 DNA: TGTGCCAGCAGTCTTCAGCTAGCGCCGACCTACGAGCAGTACTTC. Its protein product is CASSLQLAPTYEQYF. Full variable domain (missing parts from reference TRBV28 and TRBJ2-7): DVKVTQSSRYLVKRTGEKVFLECVQDMDHENMFWYRQDPGLGLRLIYFSYDVKMKEKGDIPEGYSVSREKKERFSLILESASTNQTSMYLCASSLQLAPTYEQYFGPGTRLTVT.

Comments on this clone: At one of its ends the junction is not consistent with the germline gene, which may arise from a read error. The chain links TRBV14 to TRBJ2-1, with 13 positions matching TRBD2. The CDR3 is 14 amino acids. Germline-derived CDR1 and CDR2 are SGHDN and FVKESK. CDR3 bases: TGTGCCAGCAGCCAAGCAACTAGCGGGAGGGCCCCGATCTTC. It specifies CASSQATSGRAPIF.

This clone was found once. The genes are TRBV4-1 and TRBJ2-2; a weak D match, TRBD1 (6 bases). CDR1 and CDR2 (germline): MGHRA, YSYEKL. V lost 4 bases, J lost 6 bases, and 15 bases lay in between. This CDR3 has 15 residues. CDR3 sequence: CASSPAQGLAGELFF. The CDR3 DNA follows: TGCGCCAGCAGCCCCGCCCAGGGGCTAGCCGGGGAGCTGTTTTTT.

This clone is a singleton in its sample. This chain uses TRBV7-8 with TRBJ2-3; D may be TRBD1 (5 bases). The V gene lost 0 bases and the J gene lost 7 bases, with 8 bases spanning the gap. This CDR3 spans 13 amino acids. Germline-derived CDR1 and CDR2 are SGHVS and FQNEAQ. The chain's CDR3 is CASSLADSYTQYF. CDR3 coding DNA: TGTGCCAGCAGCTTAGCAGACAGCTATACGCAGTATTTT.

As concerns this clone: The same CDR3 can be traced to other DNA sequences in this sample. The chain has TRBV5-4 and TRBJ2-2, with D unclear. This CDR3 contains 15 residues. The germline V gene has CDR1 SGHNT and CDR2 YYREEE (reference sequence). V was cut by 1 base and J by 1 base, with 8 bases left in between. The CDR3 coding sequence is TGTGCCAGCAGCTTGCGGCAGGTGAACACCGGGGAGCTGTTTTTT. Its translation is CASSLRQVNTGELFF.

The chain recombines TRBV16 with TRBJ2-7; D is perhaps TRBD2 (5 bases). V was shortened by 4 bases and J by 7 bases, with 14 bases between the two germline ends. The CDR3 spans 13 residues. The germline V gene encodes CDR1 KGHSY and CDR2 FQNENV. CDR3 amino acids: CASSLGSGVEQYF. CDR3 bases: TGTGCCAGCAGCCTTGGGAGTGGAGTTGAGCAGTACTTC.